A single sample gave rise to the 7 T cell receptor beta chains below, sequenced in a study of cytomegalovirus exposure and HLA in healthy donors. PCR was performed using 60 Vbeta and 13 Jbeta primers. Data came from immunoSEQ multiplex PCR; TCRdb stores just in-frame clones and leaves some out. The sample holds 150,000 to 250,000 clones, around 81% seen once. The sample taken for sequencing was PBMCs. The receptors come from a man aged 30 to 45 in good health and CMV-seronegative.

This clone has a single count. The sample carries other DNA sequences with the same CDR3. The chain links TRBV18 to TRBJ2-5, with unresolved D. The CDR3 is 12 amino acids. Trimming took 3 bases from V and 1 from J, leaving 3 bases between them. Germline loops: CDR1 KGHSH, CDR2 LQKENI. The CDR3 sequence: CASSPSQETQYF. DNA for the CDR3: TGTGCCAGCTCACCCTCCCAAGAGACCCAGTACTTC.

This chain joins TRBV21-1 and TRBJ2-2; the table's D call of TRBD2 was not tested on the DNA. TRBV21-1 is described as a pseudogene. This CDR3 contains 16 residues. The CDR3 sequence is CASSAGLAGDTGELFF. CDR3 nucleotides: TGTGCCAGCAGCGCCGGACTAGCGGGAGACACCGGGGAGCTGTTTTTT.

This sequence joins TRBV28 and TRBJ1-4, with D perhaps matching TRBD1 (6 bases). The V and J ends lost 7 bases and 4 bases respectively, with 13 bases between them. Germline CDR1 MDHEN, CDR2 SYDVKM. The CDR3 runs to 14 residues. This chain's CDR3 is CASTPTGVNEKLFF. Here the CDR3 DNA reads TGTGCCAGCACCCCGACAGGAGTTAATGAAAAACTGTTTTTT. The entire variable domain, with the rest obtained from reference TRBV28 and TRBJ1-4, is as follows: DVKVTQSSRYLVKRTGEKVFLECVQDMDHENMFWYRQDPGLGLRLIYFSYDVKMKEKGDIPEGYSVSREKKERFSLILESASTNQTSMYLCASTPTGVNEKLFFGSGTQLSVL.

V usage is TRBV10-2 and J usage is TRBJ2-7; 9 nucleotides agree with TRBD2. Germline V CDR1 and CDR2: WSHSY, SAAADI. This CDR3 is 13 amino acids long. V shed 8 bases and J 4 bases; nucleotides not matched to a gene: 6. The CDR3 here is CASGLAGIYEQYF. The CDR3 DNA is TGCGCCAGCGGGCTAGCGGGAATATACGAGCAGTACTTC.

The genes are TRBV9 and TRBJ2-1; 9 bases map to TRBD2. CDR1 SGDLS and CDR2 YYNGEE come from the germline V gene. V dropped 4 bases and J dropped 2; count of bases not matched to a gene: 1. This CDR3 is built from 14 residues. CDR3 DNA: TGTGCCAGCAGCTTAGCGGGAGCCTACAATGAGCAGTTCTTC. This codes for CASSLAGAYNEQFF. The full variable domain, in which reference TRBV9 and TRBJ2-1 provide the parts outside the CDR3, is DSGVTQTPKHLITATGQRVTLRCSPRSGDLSVYWYQQSLDQGLQFLIQYYNGEERAKGNILERFSAQQFPDLHSELNLSSLELGDSALYFCASSLAGAYNEQFFGPGTRLTVL.

The chain joins TRBV30 to TRBJ1-4; D is perhaps TRBD1 (5 bases). This CDR3 region has 15 residues. V was pared by 0 bases and J by 8 bases, with 16 bases between. The germline gives CDR1 GTSNPN, CDR2 SVGIG (reference sequence). In nucleotides, the CDR3 is TGTGCCTGGAGTGTACTAGGGACTGCTTGGGAAAAACTGTTTTTT. Amino acid sequence: CAWSVLGTAWEKLFF.

The chain carries TRBV6-5 and TRBJ2-2; 9 bases agree with TRBD2. Germline V gives CDR1 MNHEY, CDR2 SVGAGI. V trimming: 7 bases; J trimming: 0 bases; junction bases outside the gene matches: 0. The CDR3 is 14 residues long. The CDR3 DNA sequence: TGTGCCAGCACTAGCGGGGCGAACACCGGGGAGCTGTTTTTT. Its protein is CASTSGANTGELFF.